Described below is a single T cell receptor (beta chain) sequence and its context. Its antigen is currently not known. Per-base quality was not reported, and no clone a single base away is much larger than it. The source of the sample is a study of cytomegalovirus exposure and HLA in healthy donors (TCRdb year 2017). In the study overall: A later analysis indicated that the 120 or so validation repertoires were generated on the platform also employed for the approximately 700 repertoires of the first cohort. The study aimed to test whether cataloging public T cell receptors could reveal signatures of past pathogen exposure. A separate validation cohort of approximately 130 different subjects was used in addition to the approximately 700-subject first cohort. High-throughput TCR immunosequencing, statistical association of individual TCRs with disease status, and machine learning were combined to predict cytomegalovirus infection status.

Separate from the approximately 670-subject first cohort, the validation cohort of 120 subjects was the group to which the donors belonged. The library came from the immunoSEQ multiplex PCR assay. On the authors' methods: To diagnose cytomegalovirus status from the catalog of TCR beta chain sequences, a statistical classification framework was built. This is the immuneACCESS table as TCRdb keeps it, with only in-frame sequences that have V and J called. A part of the clones is gone; compared with another copy, unresolved V genes explain less than half, and the rest is unexplained. V, J and clone size are those of that table, while D and trimming were read from the DNA. Within this sample are some 240,000 clones, with around 87% of them counted one time only. The ten largest account for roughly 2% of the sample. Findings and caveats that apply to the study as a whole: The classifier was reported to diagnose cytomegalovirus status with high specificity and sensitivity in both the original and validation cohorts. Most TCR sequences were observed very rarely across donors, whereas some public TCRs were present in many individuals. The authors suggested that the approach could potentially be extended to other disease states and immunological phenotypes. The study listed 164 TCR beta chains as associated with cytomegalovirus. A later analysis found that TCRs clustered in the first cohort also tended to co-occur in the 120 validation repertoires, with about 94% of cluster scores above 0. A few of the identified cytomegalovirus-associated TCR beta chains were confirmed in vitro to be specific for cytomegalovirus antigens. A later analysis lacked HLA typing for the validation cohort, so it scored co-occurrence in that cohort across all 130 or so repertoires.

This TCR was recovered from a woman aged 18-29 years in good health and CMV-seropositive. Sequencing was performed on PBMCs.

The nucleotide sequence reads TGCGCCAGCAAAGTTCCGGGGAACACTGAAGCTTTCTTT. It translates as CASKVPGNTEAFF. The V and J genes are TRBV5-1 and TRBJ1-1; there is no confident call for the D gene. The CDR3 contains 13 residues, cysteine and phenylalanine counted. Only CDR3 DNA is held: 39 bases, read in frame from base 1. The germline V gene gives CDR1 as SGHRS and CDR2 as YFSETQ. V and J are truncated by 6 bases and 1 base respectively, leaving an intervening sequence of 10 bases.